This T cell receptor beta chain is from a study of shared clonotypes between healthy human individuals. Generated by immunoSEQ multiplex PCR, the TCRdb table keeps only in-frame clones and is missing some. This table holds approximately 350,000 clones, about 96% found once. V was pared by 5 bases and J by 2 bases, with 14 bases between. From germline, CDR1 is SEHNR and CDR2 FQNEAQ (reference sequence). The CDR3 covers 15 residues. Sequencing was done on a sample of memory CD8+ T cells sorted from blood. Subset reported: CD45RO+ cells pooled with CCR7-negative TemRA cells. The origin of this receptor is a man aged 30 to 39 in good health. The chain couples TRBV7-9 to TRBJ2-3; D could derive from TRBD1 or TRBD2 (5 bases each). The CDR3 sequence: CASSRLGTFTDTQYF. The CDR3 DNA reads as TGTGCCAGCAGCAGACTCGGGACGTTCACAGATACGCAGTATTTT.